This entry features one T cell receptor beta chain sequence. The data derive from a study of blood T cell repertoires in COVID-19. Overall study: Both acute and convalescent COVID-19 samples were obtained from the United States, Italy and Spain. Nucleic acid was either cDNA or gDNA, and it came from T cells, B-cell-depleted T cells, or PBMCs.

The CDR3 runs 13 residues. V was cut by 5 bases and J by 3 bases, with 10 bases left in between. Germline V lookup: CDR1 LNHDA, CDR2 SQIVND (reference sequence). In the authors' methods: Nucleated cell number was recorded as an estimate derived from reference gene primer amplification. The assay was immunoSEQ multiplex PCR, and TCRdb's table has in-frame clones only and misses some. The D gene and trimming were derived from the DNA, and the V and J assignments and clone size from that table. This repertoire shows 120,000 or so clones, around 80% found once; its top ten account for about 40%. Input material: peripheral blood. This clonotype was sampled from a man aged 35 to 55 with active or convalescent COVID-19. The chain is built from TRBV19 and TRBJ1-1, with D possibly TRBD1 on 6 matching bases. The CDR3 coding sequence is TGTGCCAGTAGTTGGGCAGGGGACACTGAAGCTTTCTTT. Amino acid sequence: CASSWAGDTEAFF.